A single sample gave rise to the 5 T cell receptor beta chains below, sequenced in a study of radiation and T cells in renal cell carcinoma. Sequencing used immunoSEQ multiplex PCR; TCRdb keeps in-frame clones, though not all of them. The sample includes over 120,000 clones, approximately 86% of them seen just once. Time point here: blood 4 weeks post-SBRT, at nephrectomy. Specified treatment: 15 Gy SBRT to primary tumor, nephrectomy 4 weeks later. The sample here was blood, taken from a patient whose treatment included radiotherapy and nephrectomy. These receptors were taken from a woman between 45 and 65 years old with renal cell carcinoma.

The chain joins TRBV18 to TRBJ1-2; no firm D call. The V gene lost 4 bases and the J gene lost 6 bases, with 12 bases spanning the gap. Per the germline V gene, CDR1 is KGHSH and CDR2 is LQKENI. The CDR3 runs to 13 residues. The CDR3 region is CASSRRFRDGYTF. CDR3 nucleotides: TGTGCCAGCTCACGCCGGTTTAGGGATGGCTACACCTTC.

The rearrangement links TRBV28 to TRBJ2-6; no clear D. The CDR3 has 14 amino acids. V was clipped by 2 bases and J by 4 bases, with 6 bases between them. Germline CDR1 reads MDHEN; CDR2 reads SYDVKM. For the CDR3, the DNA is TGTGCCAGCAGTTTAGTGGGAGGGGCCAACGTCCTGACTTTC. Its translation is CASSLVGGANVLTF.

The chain joins TRBV5-6 to TRBJ2-7; either TRBD1 or TRBD2 may supply D (5 bases each). Germline CDR1 SGHDT, CDR2 YYEEEE. V was pared by 4 bases and J by 0 bases, with 17 bases between. The CDR3 contains 16 residues. CDR3: CASSAGGQGTSYEQYF. The CDR3 nucleotides are TGTGCCAGCAGCGCCGGAGGACAAGGGACCTCCTACGAGCAGTACTTC.

As for this clone: Distinct nucleotide sequences in the sample also encode this CDR3. This rearrangement joins TRBV7-2 to TRBJ1-5; D remains unclear. CDR3 length: 12 residues. Trimming took off 3 bases at V and 3 bases at J, with 3 bases between the two ends. The germline V gene has CDR1 SGHTA and CDR2 FQGNSA. The chain's CDR3 is CASSLNNQPQHF. The DNA for the CDR3 is TGTGCCAGCAGCTTGAACAATCAGCCCCAGCATTTT.

The chain joins TRBV28 to TRBJ1-1; no reliable D call. Germline V CDR1 and CDR2: MDHEN, SYDVKM. There are 13 residues in the CDR3. The ends were cut back, 5 bases at V and 5 bases at J, with 12 bases in the middle. The CDR3 bases are TGTGCCAGCAGTCCCAGAGGGCTGACTGAAGCTTTCTTT. Translating gives CASSPRGLTEAFF.